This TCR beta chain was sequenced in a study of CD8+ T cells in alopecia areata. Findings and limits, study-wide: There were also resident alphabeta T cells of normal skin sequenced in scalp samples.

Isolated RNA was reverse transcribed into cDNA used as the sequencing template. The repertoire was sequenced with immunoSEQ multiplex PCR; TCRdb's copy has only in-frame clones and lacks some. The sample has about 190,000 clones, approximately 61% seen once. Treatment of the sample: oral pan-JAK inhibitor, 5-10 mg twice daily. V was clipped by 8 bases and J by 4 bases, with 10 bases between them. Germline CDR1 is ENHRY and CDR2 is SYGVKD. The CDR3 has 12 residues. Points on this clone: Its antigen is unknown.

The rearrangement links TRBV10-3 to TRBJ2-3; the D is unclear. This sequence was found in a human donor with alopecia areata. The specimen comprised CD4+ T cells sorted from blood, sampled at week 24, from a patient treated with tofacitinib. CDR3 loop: CAIGGLSDTQYF. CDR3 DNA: TGTGCCATCGGTGGTCTGTCAGATACGCAGTATTTT.